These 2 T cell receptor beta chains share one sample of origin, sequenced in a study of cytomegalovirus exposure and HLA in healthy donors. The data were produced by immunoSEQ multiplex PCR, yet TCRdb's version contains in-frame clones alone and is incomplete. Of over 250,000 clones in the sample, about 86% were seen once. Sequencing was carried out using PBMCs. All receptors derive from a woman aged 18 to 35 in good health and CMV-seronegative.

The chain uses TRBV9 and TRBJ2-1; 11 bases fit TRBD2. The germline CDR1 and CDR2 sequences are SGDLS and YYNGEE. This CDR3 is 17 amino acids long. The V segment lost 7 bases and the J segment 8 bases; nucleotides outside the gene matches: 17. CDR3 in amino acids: CASGVSLAGVLGDEQFF. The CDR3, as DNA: TGTGCCAGCGGAGTTTCACTAGCGGGAGTTTTAGGCGATGAGCAGTTCTTC.

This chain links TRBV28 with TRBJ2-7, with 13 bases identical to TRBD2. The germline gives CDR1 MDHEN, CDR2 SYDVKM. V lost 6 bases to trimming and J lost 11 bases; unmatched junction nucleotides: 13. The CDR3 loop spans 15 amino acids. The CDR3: CASRTTSGGPYMEYF. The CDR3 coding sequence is TGTGCCAGCAGGACGACTAGCGGGGGGCCCTATATGGAGTACTTC.